These 10 T cell receptor beta chains share one sample of origin, sequenced in a study of cytomegalovirus exposure and HLA in healthy donors. This PCR relied on a set of 60 Vbeta primers and 13 Jbeta primers. Profiled with immunoSEQ multiplex PCR; TCRdb holds only in-frame clones, not every one. The table includes 150,000 to 160,000 clones, approximately 72% detected once. Sequencing input: PBMCs. Receptors were obtained from a man aged 18 to 30 in good health and CMV-seronegative.

The rearrangement joins TRBV6-1 to TRBJ1-5; tentative D call: TRBD1 (5 bases). V lost 3 bases to trimming and J lost 2 bases, with 17 bases between them. Germline CDR1 MNHNS, CDR2 SASEGT. This CDR3 region has 17 residues. The CDR3 DNA is TGTGCCAGCAGTGACCCTCGACAGCCCCTAGGCAATCAGCCCCAGCATTTT. Protein: CASSDPRQPLGNQPQHF.

The genes are TRBV7-9 and TRBJ2-1; 7 positions agree with TRBD2. There are 16 residues in the CDR3. Germline V CDR1 and CDR2: SEHNR, FQNEAQ (reference sequence). The V gene end was trimmed by 5 bases and the J gene end by 5 bases; junction bases not matched to a gene: 12. CDR3 DNA: TGTGCCAGCAGCCCTGTTCTGGCGGGGGTAAACAATGAGCAGTTCTTC. It encodes CASSPVLAGVNNEQFF.

This chain joins TRBV7-3 and TRBJ2-1; 14 positions match TRBD2. J lost 3 bases, V lost 1 base, and 5 bases had no gene match. The CDR3 contains 18 residues. Per the germline V gene, CDR1 is SGHTA and CDR2 is FQGTGA. The CDR3 reads CASSLKGGLAGDYNEQFF. The CDR3 nucleotides are TGTGCCAGCAGCTTAAAAGGGGGACTAGCGGGGGACTACAATGAGCAGTTCTTC.

V and J are TRBV2 and TRBJ2-3; D is undetermined. CDR1 and CDR2 from the germline V gene are SNHLY and FYNNEI. The CDR3 loop spans 12 amino acids. V was shortened by 6 bases and J by 6 bases, with 10 bases between the two germline ends. DNA of the CDR3: TGTGCCAGCAGGAGGCTTACTGATACGCAGTATTTT. As protein: CASRRLTDTQYF.

There are a few counts of this clone. This chain links TRBV28 with TRBJ1-4; 7 positions match TRBD1. V lost 6 bases, J lost 5 bases, and 6 bases stayed unmatched. CDR1 is MDHEN, CDR2 SYDVKM, per germline. The CDR3 is 14 residues long. The CDR3 here is CASRIIQGNEKLFF. The CDR3, as DNA: TGTGCCAGCAGGATAATACAGGGGAATGAAAAACTGTTTTTT.

Remarks on this clone: Other DNA sequences in this specimen translate into the identical CDR3. The chain couples TRBV30 to TRBJ1-5; D unclear. The CDR3 totals 13 residues. Germline CDR1 is GTSNPN and CDR2 is SVGIG (reference sequence). V was trimmed by 1 base and J by 3 bases, leaving 7 bases between them. CDR3 in amino acids: CAWSGQDNQPQHF. The CDR3 nucleotides read TGTGCCTGGAGTGGTCAGGACAATCAGCCCCAGCATTTT.

The chain combines TRBV18 with TRBJ1-3; 10 bases map to TRBD1. CDR1 and CDR2 (germline): KGHSH, LQKENI. V dropped 0 bases and J dropped 3; count of bases not matched to a gene: 8. The length of the CDR3 is 18 residues. CDR3: CASSPPGQGREGGNTIYF. CDR3 in DNA: TGTGCCAGCTCACCACCGGGACAGGGGCGGGAAGGTGGAAACACCATATATTTT.

This clone was seen once. The CDR3 region has the DNA TGCAGCGTTGTTGGACTAGCGGGGGGGAATCAAGAGACCCAGTACTTC. Translating gives CSVVGLAGGNQETQYF. The rearrangement joins TRBV29-1 to TRBJ2-5; 15 bases agree with TRBD2. CDR3 length: 16 amino acids. V lost 4 bases, J lost 2 bases, and 5 bases stayed unmatched. Looked up from germline, CDR1 is SQVTM and CDR2 is ANQGSEA.

The chain has TRBV2 and TRBJ2-3; 12 nucleotides line up with TRBD2. Germline CDR1 SNHLY, CDR2 FYNNEI. The V and J ends lost 6 bases and 2 bases, in that order; junction bases with no gene match: 15. The CDR3 consists of 19 residues. CDR3 region: CASRAELAGGIQITDTQYF. The CDR3 region has the DNA TGTGCCAGCAGGGCGGAGCTAGCGGGGGGGATCCAAATCACAGATACGCAGTATTTT.

V is TRBV10-3 and J is TRBJ1-2; no definite D call. The CDR3 covers 14 residues. The ends were cut back, 9 bases at V and 1 base at J, with 15 bases in the middle. Germline CDR1 and CDR2: ENHRY and SYGVKD. The CDR3 DNA reads TGTGCCATTCCGCGTCCGGGGATTAACTATGGCTACACCTTC. Protein sequence: CAIPRPGINYGYTF.